Detailed here is one T cell receptor beta chain. The antigen remains undetermined. Sequencing was performed with immunoSEQ multiplex PCR; in TCRdb, only in-frame clones are kept and a portion is missing. This table has more than 900,000 clones, around 78% appearing once. The sample is drawn from a study of shared clonotypes between healthy human individuals. Findings and caveats of the study: An effect of sequencing depth on clonotype sharing among donors was expected.

Trimming took 1 base from V and 1 from J, leaving 7 bases between them. Looked up from germline, CDR1 is SGHAT and CDR2 is FQNNGV. The CDR3 is 14 residues long. The V and J genes are TRBV11-2 and TRBJ1-1, with D unresolved. Input material: memory CD4+ T cells from PBMCs. As for subset: CD45RA-negative fraction. The source is a man aged 18 to 30 in good health. Some clones in this sample may be carry-over from other donors' samples. CDR3 sequence reads: CASSLVQSNTEAFF. In nucleotides, the CDR3 is TGTGCCAGCAGCTTAGTCCAGTCGAACACTGAAGCTTTCTTT.